This TCR beta chain stems from a study of T cells after yellow fever vaccination. 5'RACE template switching added a universal primer site and UMIs to TCR cDNA. MiXCR, applied by TCRdb to the 5' RACE reads, yields one record per CDR3 protein. The sample has about 350,000 distinct CDR3 sequences; roughly 7.5% are singletons. Sequencing used PBMCs, obtained approximately 40 days after the first yellow fever vaccination. This sequence was found in a man between 18 and 29 years old who received the YFV17D yellow fever vaccine.

The CDR3 region is CASSPTSGGPTDTQYF. The CDR3, as DNA: TGCGCCAGCAGCCCGACTAGCGGGGGGCCCACAGATACGCAGTATTTT. The chain employs TRBV5-1 and TRBJ2-3, with 13 bases identical to TRBD2. Germline V gene data show CDR1 as SGHRS and CDR2 as YFSETQ. V lost 4 bases and J lost 2; bases outside the gene matches: 4. The CDR3 contains 16 residues.